A single sample gave rise to the 15 T cell receptor beta chains below, sequenced in a study of technical replicates of blood from a few donors. The data were produced by immunoSEQ multiplex PCR, yet TCRdb's version contains in-frame clones alone and is incomplete. The sample has tens of thousands of clones; more than 85% are singletons. Sequenced sample: T cells isolated from PBMCs. The receptors originated from a human donor in good health. Some clones in this sample may be carry-over from other donors' samples.

The genes are TRBV5-5 and TRBJ2-7, with 9 bases matching TRBD2. Germline assignment: CDR1 SGHKS and CDR2 YYEKEE (reference sequence). J gave up 0 bases and V 4 bases, and 5 bases lay outside the gene matches. This CDR3 is 15 amino acids long. In nucleotides, the CDR3 is TGTGCCAGCAGCCTAGGACTAGCGCTCTCCTACGAGCAGTACTTC. Protein: CASSLGLALSYEQYF. The full variable domain, completed using reference TRBV5-5 and TRBJ2-7, is DAGVTQSPTHLIKTRGQQVTLRCSPISGHKSVSWYQQVLGQGPQFIFQYYEKEERGRGNFPDRFSARQFPNYSSELNVNALLLGDSALYLCASSLGLALSYEQYFGPGTRLTVT.

V usage is TRBV6-5 and J usage is TRBJ2-7, with 7 bases aligning to TRBD1. V dropped 2 bases and J dropped 5; count of bases not matched to a gene: 9. CDR1 and CDR2 from the germline V gene are MNHEY and SVGAGI. This CDR3 contains 15 residues. As DNA, the CDR3 is TGTGCCAGCAGTTACCGGAGGACAGGACCCAACGAGCAGTACTTC. It specifies CASSYRRTGPNEQYF.

The chain employs TRBV11-3 and TRBJ2-1; D not certain. CDR3 length: 12 amino acids. V gave up 7 bases and J gave up 0 bases, with 4 bases separating them. Looked up from germline, CDR1 is SGHNT and CDR2 is YENEEA. Here the CDR3 reads CASTISYNEQFF. Here the CDR3 DNA reads TGTGCCAGCACAATCTCCTACAATGAGCAGTTCTTC.

The chain joins TRBV19 to TRBJ1-3; no clear D. This CDR3 spans 15 amino acids. CDR1 is LNHDA and CDR2 is SQIVND in the germline V gene (reference sequence). V was clipped by 7 bases and J by 0 bases, with 13 bases between them. The DNA of the CDR3 is TGTGCCAGTACCTCCCAACTGAGCTCTGGAAACACCATATATTTT. Amino acids: CASTSQLSSGNTIYF.

CDR3 residues: CASSQDGVFEQFF. CDR3 nucleotides: TGCGCCAGCAGCCAAGACGGAGTCTTTGAGCAGTTCTTC. The chain joins TRBV4-3 to TRBJ2-1, with D uncertain. Deletions cut 0 bases from V and 9 bases from J, with 9 bases between. This CDR3 contains 13 residues. Germline V gives CDR1 LGHNA, CDR2 YSLEER.

The J gene is TRBJ2-3, the V gene TRBV7-6; no reliable D call. CDR1 SGHVS and CDR2 FNYEAQ come from the germline V gene. Deletions cut 1 base from V and 4 bases from J, with 3 bases between. The CDR3 length is 12 residues. The CDR3 DNA is TGTGCCAGCAGCTTAGGGCCAGATACGCAGTATTTT. Translated, it gives CASSLGPDTQYF.

The chain combines TRBV9 with TRBJ2-7; 9 bases fit TRBD1. Trimming removed 3 bases from V and 3 bases from J; junction bases left unmatched: 7. The germline V gene encodes CDR1 SGDLS and CDR2 YYNGEE. The CDR3 contains 15 residues. CDR3 nucleotide sequence: TGTGCCAGCAGCGACCGGGACAGGGTAATCTACGAGCAGTACTTC. Translation gives CASSDRDRVIYEQYF.

The genes are TRBV6-6 and TRBJ2-7; no definite D call. Trimming stripped 5 bases from V and 1 base from J, with 6 bases between. CDR3 length: 12 residues. Germline V gene data show CDR1 as MNHNY and CDR2 as SVGAGI (reference sequence). The CDR3 DNA reads as TGTGCCAGCAGTCCCTCTTCCTACGAGCAGTACTTC. Translation: CASSPSSYEQYF.

This chain joins TRBV11-3 and TRBJ2-2; 7 nucleotides match TRBD2. This CDR3 contains 16 residues. Looked up from germline, CDR1 is SGHNT and CDR2 is YENEEA. J gave up 7 bases and V 6 bases, and 14 bases lay outside the gene matches. The CDR3 is CASSPPGGSRNGELFF. CDR3 nucleotides: TGTGCCAGCAGTCCCCCGGGCGGGAGTAGGAACGGGGAGCTGTTTTTT.

This chain links TRBV5-5 with TRBJ1-5, with D possibly being TRBD1 (6 bases). The V end lost 0 bases, the J end lost 1 base, and 11 bases lay between the germline ends. The CDR3 loop spans 16 amino acids. Germline V gives CDR1 SGHKS, CDR2 YYEKEE (reference sequence). CDR3 region: CASSLEQGWSNQPQHF. As DNA, the CDR3 is TGTGCCAGCAGCTTGGAACAGGGCTGGAGCAATCAGCCCCAGCATTTT.

J is TRBJ2-1 and V is TRBV4-3, with TRBD2 matching 12 bases. Germline loops: CDR1 LGHNA, CDR2 YSLEER. CDR3 length: 15 residues. Trimming cost V 4 bases and J 4 bases; bases outside gene matches: 2. CDR3 region: CASSPSGRVYNEQFF. The CDR3 coding sequence is TGCGCCAGCAGCCCTAGCGGGAGGGTTTACAATGAGCAGTTCTTC.

This sequence joins TRBV18 and TRBJ2-7, with 8 bases lining up with TRBD1. This CDR3 contains 16 residues. Germline CDR1 is KGHSH and CDR2 is LQKENI. Trimming took 0 bases from V and 3 from J; bases not matched to a gene: 7. The CDR3 spells CASSPPGPGQVYEQYF. CDR3 DNA sequence: TGTGCCAGCTCACCACCGGGTCCGGGACAGGTCTACGAGCAGTACTTC.

The chain employs TRBV6-1 and TRBJ1-5; TRBD1 agrees at 8 bases. V was clipped by 6 bases and J by 10 bases; unmatched bases: 11. Germline V gene sequence: CDR1 MNHNS, CDR2 SASEGT. The CDR3 has 14 amino acids. This chain's CDR3 is CASSRTGPGGPQHF. CDR3 bases: TGTGCCAGCAGCAGGACAGGGCCCGGGGGACCCCAGCATTTT.

V and J are TRBV6-1 and TRBJ1-2; D gene uncertain. The V end lost 8 bases, the J end lost 4 bases, and 8 bases lay between the germline ends. The CDR3 length is 11 residues. Germline loops: CDR1 MNHNS, CDR2 SASEGT. CDR3 amino acids: CASFRGYGYTF. The CDR3 coding sequence is TGTGCCAGCTTCCGAGGCTATGGCTACACCTTC.

The CDR3, as DNA: TGTGCCAGCAGTACCCGAGTCGGACTACCTTTAGCCAAAAACATTCAGTACTTC. Its translation: CASSTRVGLPLAKNIQYF. The chain couples TRBV27 to TRBJ2-4, with D perhaps TRBD2 (6 bases). The CDR3 loop spans 18 amino acids. Trimming stripped 5 bases from V and 0 bases from J, with 20 bases between. The germline CDR1 and CDR2 sequences are MNHEY and SMNVEV (reference sequence).